This passage covers 5 T cell receptor beta chains from one sample sequenced in a study of cytomegalovirus exposure and HLA in healthy donors. 13 Jbeta primers and 60 Vbeta primers were used for the PCR. Using immunoSEQ multiplex PCR, the repertoire was profiled, and TCRdb retains in-frame clones only, with some absent. The table has some 150,000 clones, 79% seen once; the top ten hold around 0.99%. Sequenced sample: PBMCs. These receptor sequences come from a male donor in good health and CMV-seronegative.

This CDR3 is CASSPTPQALGDEQYF. CDR3 nucleotide sequence: TGCGCCAGCAGCCCCACCCCCCAAGCCCTGGGCGACGAGCAGTACTTC. This chain connects TRBV5-1 to TRBJ2-7; no definite D call. The CDR3 consists of 16 residues. CDR1 and CDR2 (germline): SGHRS, YFSETQ. Trimming shortened V by 4 bases and J by 5 bases, and 22 bases separated the two germline ends.

About this clone: A read error may produce the germline difference seen at one junction end. Within the sample, other DNA sequences also encode this same CDR3. The chain employs TRBV7-3 and TRBJ2-3, with TRBD1 matching 7 bases. Looked up from germline, CDR1 is SGHTA and CDR2 is FQGTGA. The CDR3 contains 14 residues. CDR3 residues: CASSPGGRTDTQYF. CDR3 nucleotides: TGTGCCAGCAGCCCAGGGGGACGCACAGATACACAGTATTTT.

The chain is built from TRBV6-1 and TRBJ2-1; no definite D call. This CDR3 has 14 amino acids. V was trimmed by 0 bases and J by 5 bases, leaving 8 bases between them. CDR1 and CDR2 from the germline V gene are MNHNS and SASEGT. The CDR3 bases are TGTGCCAGCAGTGAAGCGCCCAGAAACAATGAGCAGTTCTTC. It codes for CASSEAPRNNEQFF.

The V and J genes are TRBV4-3 and TRBJ2-3, with a weak D call TRBD1 (5 bases). The length of the CDR3 is 15 residues. Between the trimmed V and J ends, which lost 4 bases and 2 bases, there was a span of 13 bases. CDR1 and CDR2 from the germline V gene are LGHNA and YSLEER. The CDR3 loop reads CASSLRGSDTDTQYF. The CDR3 nucleotides are TGCGCCAGCAGCCTAAGGGGATCCGACACAGATACGCAGTATTTT.

V and J are TRBV19 and TRBJ1-6; a possible D gene is TRBD1 (6 bases). V was clipped by 6 bases and J by 5 bases, with 14 bases between them. In germline, CDR1 is LNHDA, CDR2 SQIVND (reference sequence). The CDR3 spans 15 residues. The CDR3 coding sequence is TGTGCCAGTAGGATACAGGGTGCCCATAATTCACCCCTCCACTTT. As protein: CASRIQGAHNSPLHF.